This T cell receptor (beta chain) originates from a study of glioma-infiltrating T cells. The iRepertoire nested amplicon-rescue multiplex PCR amplified TCR alpha and beta CDR3s from RNA. One-step reverse transcription and amplification started from approximately 100-400 ng of tissue mRNA or PBMC total RNA. TCRdb reprocessed the multiplex PCR reads with MiXCR, giving one entry per CDR3 protein. The table includes approximately 88,000 distinct CDR3 sequences, about 25% detected once. Ten or more counts support this clonotype. The antigen is unknown. The CDR3 has 15 residues. V was pared by 5 bases and J by 2 bases, with 16 bases between. General study results and limits: Above-expected tissue-blood divergence occurred in all gliomas, most in low-grade ones. Tissue and blood shared very few CDR3 sequences.

The sequenced sample consisted of glioma tissue, nonneoplastic brain tissue, or PBMCs (not recorded which). The receptor was isolated from a human donor with low-grade glioma or glioblastoma, undergoing nonglioma brain surgery, or in good health (not recorded which). This chain links TRBV12-3 or TRBV12-4 with TRBJ2-7; D is possibly TRBD1 (7 bases). The CDR3 here is CASSGTGAGTYEQYF. DNA for the CDR3: TGTGCCAGCAGTGGTACAGGGGCGGGGACCTACGAGCAGTACTTC.